The T cell receptor (beta chain) described here comes from a study of Ad26.COV2.S vaccination and SARS-CoV-2 variants. Overall study context: The donor was enrolled in the Ad26.COV2.S arm of the COV1001 trial. Study-level findings and limits: Recipients of vaccine and of placebo showed similar breadth of their non-spike TCR repertoires. Spike-specific TCR breadth ran higher among vaccine recipients than placebo recipients. Measures of TCR breadth and depth may have fallen short of total T cell responses.

This CDR3 spans 16 amino acids. V gave up 5 bases and J gave up 2 bases; unmatched junction bases: 12. Germline-derived CDR1 and CDR2 are SGHAT and FQNNGV. As concerns this clone: Its antigen remains unidentified.

Documented treatment: some 20 received Ad26.COV2.S at low or high dose, single or two shots; about 5 received placebo; per-sample allocation not given. Samples were taken on day 63 after the first vaccine or placebo injection. Clones were read by immunoSEQ multiplex PCR, and TCRdb kept only the in-frame ones, dropping some. The sample records more than 400,000 clones, roughly 87% being singletons. This TCR was sampled from a person between 18 and 65 years old who received the Ad26.COV2.S COVID-19 vaccine or a placebo. The chain links TRBV11-2 to TRBJ2-7; 7 nucleotides agree with TRBD2. Material: peripheral blood, obtained in a trial of Ad26.COV2.S vaccine versus placebo. CDR3 sequence: CASSVYGTTKPYEQYF. For the CDR3, the DNA is TGTGCCAGCAGCGTATACGGGACTACAAAACCCTACGAGCAGTACTTC.